One T cell receptor beta chain is described in this entry. Its target is not known. The record originates from a study of Ad26.COV2.S vaccination and SARS-CoV-2 variants. General study findings and limits: Non-spike TCR breadth was similar in vaccine and placebo recipients. Individuals receiving vaccine had higher spike-specific TCR breadth than placebo recipients did. Reported post-vaccination CD8+ and CD4+ T cell responses to spike showed substantial breadth.

Losses at the gene ends were 4 bases for V and 4 bases for J; bases not matched to a gene: 4. This CDR3 has 15 amino acids. CDR1 LGHDT and CDR2 YNNKEL come from the germline V gene (reference sequence). Using immunoSEQ multiplex PCR, the repertoire was profiled, and TCRdb retains in-frame clones only, with some absent. The table shows a few hundred thousand clones, with roughly 80% occurring only once. This sample's treatment: roughly 20 received Ad26.COV2.S at low or high dose, single or two shots; about five received placebo; per-sample allocation not given. Day 63 after the first injection of vaccine or placebo was the sampling time.

Sequencing used peripheral blood, obtained in a trial of Ad26.COV2.S vaccine versus placebo. The TCR originated in a person between 18 and 65 years old who received the Ad26.COV2.S COVID-19 vaccine or a placebo. This chain uses TRBV3-1 (or the pseudogene TRBV3-2) with TRBJ2-1; 10 bases agree with TRBD2. The CDR3 nucleotides read TGTGCCAGCAGCCGCGGACTAGCGGAGTACAATGAGCAGTTCTTC. Its protein is CASSRGLAEYNEQFF.